Following are 4 T cell receptor beta chains from one sample sequenced in a study of shared clonotypes between healthy human individuals. Only CD45RO-negative cells positively selected for CCR7 counted as naive CD8 cells, so terminally differentiated effector memory CD45RA+ cells were excluded. Measured with immunoSEQ multiplex PCR; TCRdb has only the in-frame clones, and not every one. The table has about 650,000 clones, over 95% seen once. Sequencing was done on a sample of naive CD8+ T cells sorted from blood. The receptors stem from a woman aged 25 to 39 in good health.

The chain couples TRBV4-1 to TRBJ2-1, with 12 positions matching TRBD2. Per germline, CDR1 MGHRA and CDR2 YSYEKL. The CDR3 spans 15 residues. After removal of 4 bases from V and 6 bases from J, the junction contained 4 bases not matched to a gene. CDR3 DNA sequence: TGCGCCAGCAGCCGACTAGCGGGAGTCGGCAATGAGCAGTTCTTC. It yields the protein CASSRLAGVGNEQFF.

This sequence joins TRBV28 and TRBJ2-3; 8 bases match TRBD2. The CDR3 sequence is 16 residues long. The V and J ends lost 10 bases and 0 bases, in that order; junction bases with no gene match: 12. The germline V gene encodes CDR1 MDHEN and CDR2 SYDVKM. For the CDR3, the DNA is TGTGCCACGGAACCCACCCTAGCGGGCAGCACAGATACGCAGTATTTT. This codes for CATEPTLAGSTDTQYF.

The chain has TRBV2 and TRBJ2-3; either TRBD1 or TRBD2 may supply D (5 bases each). Trimming removed 10 bases at V and 4 bases at J, with 15 bases between. CDR1 is SNHLY, CDR2 FYNNEI, per germline. CDR3 length: 13 amino acids. DNA for the CDR3: TGTGCCACTAGGGTGGGGGAGCCAGATACGCAGTATTTT. It encodes CATRVGEPDTQYF.

This CDR3 is CASSVASGNVGTDTQYF. The CDR3 DNA sequence: TGTGCCAGCAGCGTAGCGAGTGGAAACGTGGGCACAGATACGCAGTATTTT. The chain is built from TRBV9 and TRBJ2-3; D is unresolved. Germline V gives CDR1 SGDLS, CDR2 YYNGEE. V lost 0 bases and J lost 1, with 15 bases in between. This CDR3 has 17 amino acids.